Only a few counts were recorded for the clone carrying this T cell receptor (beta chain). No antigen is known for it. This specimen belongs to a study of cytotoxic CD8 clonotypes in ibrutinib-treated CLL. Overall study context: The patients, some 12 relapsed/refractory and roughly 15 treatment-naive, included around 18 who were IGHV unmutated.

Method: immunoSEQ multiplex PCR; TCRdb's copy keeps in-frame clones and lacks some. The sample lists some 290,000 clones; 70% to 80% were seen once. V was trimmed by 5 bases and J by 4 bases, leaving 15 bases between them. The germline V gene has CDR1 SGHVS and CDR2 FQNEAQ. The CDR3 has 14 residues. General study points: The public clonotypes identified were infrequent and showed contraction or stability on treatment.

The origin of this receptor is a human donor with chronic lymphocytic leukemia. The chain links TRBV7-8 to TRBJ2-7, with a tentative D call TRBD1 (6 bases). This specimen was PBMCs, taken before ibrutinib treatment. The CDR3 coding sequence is TGTGCCAGCAGCAAACAGGGACGTGTTTACGAGCAGTACTTC. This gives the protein CASSKQGRVYEQYF. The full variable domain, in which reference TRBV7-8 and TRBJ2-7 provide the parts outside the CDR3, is GAGVSQSPRYKVAKRGQDVALRCDPISGHVSLFWYQQALGQGPEFLTYFQNEAQLDKSGLPSDRFFAERPEGSVSTLKIQRTQQEDSAVYLCASSKQGRVYEQYFGPGTRLTVT.